This is a list of T cell receptor beta chains from one sample in a study of Graves' ophthalmopathy and Graves' hyperthyroidism. TCRdb re-called the multiplex PCR reads through MiXCR, storing one row per CDR3 protein. The sample lists approximately 37,000 distinct CDR3 sequences, roughly half seen once, with roughly 18% in the top ten. The sample was peripheral blood. Receptors originate from an adult man with Graves' ophthalmopathy. CDR3s include the opening cysteine and the closing phenylalanine or tryptophan. The D gene is left open where the match is weak. Clone size, where shown, is once, few, many, or a class for clones that have expanded.

V gene	D gene	clone size	J gene	CDR3 length	CDR3 protein	CDR3 DNA
TRBV19	-	-	TRBJ2-5	16	CASRPTAGPTLQTQYF	TGTGCCAGTAGGCCGACAGCGGGCCCTACCCTTCAGACCCAGTACTTC
TRBV29-1	-	-	TRBJ1-1	14	CSVAPDTLNTEAFF	TGCAGCGTCGCCCCCGACACTTTGAACACTGAAGCTTTCTTT
TRBV19	-	-	TRBJ1-5	13	CASGQISNQPQRF	TGCGCCAGTGGACAGATTAGCAATCAGCCCCAGCGTTTT
TRBV7-3	TRBD2	many	TRBJ2-7	16	CASSPTGTSGSYEQYF	TGTGCCAGCAGCCCAACCGGGACTAGCGGATCCTACGAGCAGTACTTC
TRBV20-1	-	-	TRBJ1-1	12	CSASVGDTEAFF	TGCAGTGCCAGCGTGGGGGACACTGAAGCTTTCTTT
TRBV10-3	TRBD1	-	TRBJ1-2	13	CAIRGTANYGYTF	TGTGCCATCAGGGGGACAGCTAACTATGGCTACACCTTC
TRBV28	-	many	TRBJ2-3	17	CASSFPVWGSSTDTQYF	TGTGCCAGCAGTTTCCCCGTGTGGGGATCTAGCACAGATACGCAGTATTTT
TRBV29-1	TRBD2	-	TRBJ2-7	15	CSVTGTSGPTYEQYF	TGCAGCGTAACCGGGACTAGCGGTCCTACCTACGAGCAGTACTTC
TRBV12-3/TRBV12-4	TRBD2	-	TRBJ2-7	12	CASRGRAYEQYF	TGTGCCAGCCGCGGGAGGGCCTACGAGCAGTACTTC
TRBV10-3	-	-	TRBJ1-4	16	CAISGGDTATNEKLFF	TGTGCCATCAGTGGGGGAGACACGGCAACTAATGAAAAACTGTTTTTT
TRBV4-1	TRBD2	many	TRBJ2-7	15	CASSPASGGLYEQYF	TGCGCCAGCAGCCCAGCTAGCGGGGGGCTCTACGAGCAGTACTTC
TRBV20-1	-	many	TRBJ1-3	13	CSARGGKGDTIYF	TGCAGTGCTAGAGGAGGGAAGGGGGACACCATATATTTT
TRBV10-3	-	-	TRBJ2-7	15	CASSYGRASLYEQYF	TGTGCCAGCAGTTACGGCAGGGCCAGCCTCTACGAGCAGTACTTC
TRBV5-1	TRBD1	many	TRBJ1-4	15	CASSQEDRAGEKLFF	TGCGCCAGCAGCCAAGAGGACAGGGCGGGTGAAAAACTGTTTTTT
TRBV20-1	-	-	TRBJ2-7	14	CSARAGGLYYEQYF	TGCAGTGCTAGAGCCGGGGGACTTTACTACGAGCAGTACTTC
TRBV15	TRBD1	-	TRBJ1-4	15	CATSRGQGDNEKLFF	TGTGCCACCAGCAGAGGACAGGGGGACAATGAAAAACTGTTTTTT
TRBV7-2	-	-	TRBJ1-5	14	CASSSTSGGQPQHF	TGTGCCAGCAGCTCTACTAGCGGGGGTCAGCCCCAGCATTTT
TRBV28	-	many	TRBJ2-7	14	CASTKTGIVYEQYF	TGTGCCAGCACCAAAACAGGGATCGTTTACGAGCAGTACTTC
TRBV2	TRBD1	many	TRBJ1-5	16	CASRVQGAGINQPQHF	TGTGCCAGCAGGGTACAGGGGGCTGGTATCAATCAGCCCCAGCATTTT
TRBV5-1	-	-	TRBJ2-6	17	CACSPPQTASGANVPTF	TGCGCCTGCAGCCCCCCTCAGACAGCGTCTGGGGCCAACGTCCCGACTTTC
TRBV2	-	-	TRBJ2-7	10	CASNGGEQYF	TGTGCCAGCAACGGGGGCGAGCAGTACTTC
TRBV11-2	-	many	TRBJ1-2	14	CASSIQGDVYGYTF	TGTGCCAGCAGCATCCAGGGAGATGTCTATGGCTACACCTTC
TRBV6-2/TRBV6-3	-	many	TRBJ2-1	14	CASSYLAEREEQFF	TGTGCCAGCAGTTACCTGGCAGAACGAGAGGAGCAGTTCTTC
TRBV12-5	-	-	TRBJ2-7	14	CASGSGNFDYEQYF	TGTGCTAGTGGCTCCGGGAATTTTGACTACGAGCAGTACTTC
TRBV4-1	TRBD1	-	TRBJ2-5	15	CASSQPGQGQETQYF	TGCGCCAGCAGCCAACCGGGACAGGGGCAAGAGACCCAGTACTTC
TRBV12-3/TRBV12-4	TRBD1	many	TRBJ1-1	15	CASSLSGTGGTEAFF	TGTGCCAGCAGTCTCTCGGGGACAGGGGGCACTGAAGCTTTCTTT
TRBV20-1	-	-	TRBJ2-7	12	CSGTDKTYEQYF	TGCAGTGGTACTGACAAGACCTACGAGCAGTACTTC
TRBV7-2	-	-	TRBJ2-2	17	CASSRGMAGAATGELFF	TGTGCCAGCAGCAGGGGCATGGCGGGGGCTGCCACCGGGGAGCTGTTTTTT
TRBV20-1	TRBD2	many	TRBJ2-1	14	CSAGTGTRDNEQFF	TGCAGTGCTGGAACCGGGACTAGGGACAATGAGCAGTTCTTC
TRBV11-2	-	many	TRBJ1-4	14	CASSLWVGSEKLFF	TGTGCCAGCAGCTTATGGGTTGGGAGTGAAAAACTGTTTTTT
TRBV2	TRBD2	medium-sized	TRBJ2-1	14	CASTLTSVDNEQFF	TGTGCCAGCACTCTGACTAGCGTGGACAATGAGCAGTTCTTC
TRBV18	TRBD1	few	TRBJ1-1	16	CASSSGTGRLNTEAFF	TGTGCCAGCTCATCAGGGACAGGGAGGCTGAACACTGAAGCTTTCTTT
TRBV7-9	-	-	TRBJ2-7	15	CASSLLAGLTYEQYF	TGTGCCAGCAGCTTATTGGCAGGGTTGACCTACGAGCAGTACTTC
TRBV10-2	TRBD1	-	TRBJ1-6	15	CASRRDRGADSPLHF	TGCGCCAGCAGAAGGGACAGGGGGGCAGATTCACCCCTCCACTTT
TRBV19	-	-	TRBJ2-5	17	CASSIRNPPPRDETQYF	TGTGCCAGTAGTATAAGGAATCCCCCGCCCAGGGATGAGACCCAGTACTTC
TRBV12-3/TRBV12-4	-	many	TRBJ2-6	17	CASGGQHYYSGANVLTF	TGTGCCAGCGGAGGACAGCACTATTACTCTGGGGCCAACGTCCTGACTTTC
TRBV20-1	TRBD1	few	TRBJ2-5	11	CSASGTGTQYF	TGCAGTGCTTCCGGGACAGGGACCCAGTACTTC
TRBV9	-	-	TRBJ1-5	18	CASSAFSGSIKINQPQHF	TGTGCCAGCAGCGCATTTAGCGGGAGTATTAAAATCAATCAGCCCCAGCATTTT
TRBV2	-	-	TRBJ1-1	16	CASSETGTPRVTEAFF	TGTGCCAGCAGCGAGACCGGGACCCCAAGAGTCACTGAAGCTTTCTTT
TRBV5-1	-	-	TRBJ2-3	14	CARRVGTGTDTQYF	TGCGCCAGAAGGGTAGGGACTGGCACAGATACGCAGTATTTT
TRBV12-3/TRBV12-4	-	-	TRBJ2-1	13	CASSLQGFGEQFF	TGTGCCAGCAGTTTACAGGGTTTTGGTGAGCAGTTCTTC
TRBV20-1	-	medium-sized	TRBJ1-5	12	CSASTGTQPQHF	TGCAGTGCCTCTACAGGGACTCAGCCCCAGCATTTT
TRBV7-9	-	many	TRBJ2-2	15	CASSSDRRVTGELFF	TGTGCCAGCAGCTCCGACAGAAGGGTCACCGGGGAGCTGTTTTTT
TRBV6-2/TRBV6-3	-	many	TRBJ2-1	16	CASSYPRGQGYNEQFF	TGTGCCAGCAGTTACCCCCGGGGGCAGGGGTATAATGAGCAGTTCTTC
TRBV20-1	-	-	TRBJ2-7	15	CSAHDSFSTSYEQYF	TGCAGTGCGCATGACAGTTTCTCCACCTCCTACGAGCAGTACTTC
TRBV4-3	TRBD1	many	TRBJ2-2	16	CASSLGQGGETGELFF	TGCGCCAGCAGCCTGGGACAGGGGGGTGAGACCGGGGAGCTGTTTTTT
TRBV2	-	many	TRBJ2-5	13	CASRVPPGKTQYF	TGTGCCAGCAGGGTCCCCCCCGGGAAGACCCAGTACTTC
TRBV10-3	-	-	TRBJ1-3	17	CAISKTGPHSSGNTIYF	TGTGCCATCAGTAAGACAGGTCCACACTCCTCTGGAAACACCATATATTTT
TRBV20-1	-	-	TRBJ2-7	14	CSASPLDTAYEQYF	TGCAGTGCTAGCCCCCTGGACACGGCCTACGAGCAGTACTTC
TRBV7-3	TRBD1	-	TRBJ1-5	13	CASSPTDRGPQHF	TGTGCCAGCAGCCCAACGGACAGGGGGCCCCAGCATTTT